This TCR beta chain is from a study of metastatic and nonmetastatic thyroid tumors. With MiXCR, TCRdb called clones anew from the PCR reads. The data show 14,000 or so clones, with just under 35% seen just once and approximately 11% held by the top ten. Every patient underwent thyroid surgery untreated. The CDR3 runs to 11 residues. CDR1 and CDR2 from the germline V gene are LNHDA and SQIVND (reference sequence). Trimming stripped 3 bases from V and 15 bases from J, with 9 bases between. This rearrangement joins TRBV19 to TRBJ1-6; D not resolved. Sequencing input: tumor tissue. The sequence came from a male donor with papillary thyroid cancer or a benign thyroid nodule (not recorded which). Some clones in this sample may be carry-over from other donors' samples. CDR3 in amino acids: CASSIGGLLHF. For the CDR3, the DNA is TGTGCCAGTAGTATCGGAGGGCTCCTCCACTTT.